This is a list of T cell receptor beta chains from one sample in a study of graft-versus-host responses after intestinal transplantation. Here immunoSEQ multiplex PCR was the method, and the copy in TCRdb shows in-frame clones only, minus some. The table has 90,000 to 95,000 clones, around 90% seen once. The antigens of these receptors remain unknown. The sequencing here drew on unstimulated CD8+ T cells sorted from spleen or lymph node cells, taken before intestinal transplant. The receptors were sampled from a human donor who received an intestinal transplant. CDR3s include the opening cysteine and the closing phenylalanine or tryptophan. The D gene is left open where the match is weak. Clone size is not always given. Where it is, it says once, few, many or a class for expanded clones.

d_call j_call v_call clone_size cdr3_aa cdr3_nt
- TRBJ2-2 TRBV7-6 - CASSTSFGELFF TGTGCCAGCAGCACGTCATTCGGGGAGCTGTTTTTT
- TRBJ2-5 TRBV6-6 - CASSFTGNWETQYF TGTGCCAGCAGTTTCACAGGGAATTGGGAGACCCAGTACTTC
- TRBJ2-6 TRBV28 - CASSLWDSRSGANVLTF TGTGCCAGCAGTTTATGGGACAGCCGCTCTGGGGCCAACGTCCTGACTTTC
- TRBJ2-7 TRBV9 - CASSLQTGGYEQYF TGTGCCAGCAGCCTACAGACAGGAGGCTACGAGCAGTACTTC
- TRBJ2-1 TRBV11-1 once CASRSHRSYNEEQFF TGTGCCAGCAGAAGTCACCGCTCCTACAATGAGGAGCAGTTCTTC
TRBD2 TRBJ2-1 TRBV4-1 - CASSQEGLAGAYNEQFF TGCGCCAGCAGCCAAGAGGGGCTAGCGGGCGCGTACAATGAGCAGTTCTTC
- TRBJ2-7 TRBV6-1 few CASSEADPYEQYF TGTGCCAGCAGTGAAGCGGATCCCTACGAGCAGTACTTC
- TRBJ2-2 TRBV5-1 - CASIRAGTGELFF TGCGCCAGCATTCGAGCCGGCACCGGGGAGCTGTTTTTT
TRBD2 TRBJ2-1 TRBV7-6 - CASSFSGGAGNEQFF TGTGCCAGCAGCTTTAGCGGGGGGGCTGGCAATGAGCAGTTCTTC
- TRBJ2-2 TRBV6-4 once CASSEAAPNTGELFF TGTGCCAGCAGTGAAGCAGCGCCGAACACCGGGGAGCTGTTTTTT
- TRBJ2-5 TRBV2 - CASLVWDGQETQYF TGTGCCAGCTTGGTCTGGGACGGCCAAGAGACCCAGTACTTC
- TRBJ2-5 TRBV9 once CASSHPTSRIEETQYF TGTGCCAGCAGCCATCCTACTAGCAGGATCGAAGAGACCCAGTACTTC
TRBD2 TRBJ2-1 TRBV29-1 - CSVEDATSGGYNEQFF TGCAGCGTTGAAGATGCGACTAGCGGGGGGTACAATGAGCAGTTCTTC
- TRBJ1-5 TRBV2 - CASSEGDVWTNQPQHF TGTGCCAGCAGTGAGGGGGACGTATGGACAAACCAGCCCCAGCATTTT
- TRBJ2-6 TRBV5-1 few CASSLAIAGSGANVLTF TGCGCCAGCAGCTTGGCCATAGCCGGGAGTGGGGCCAACGTCCTGACTTTC
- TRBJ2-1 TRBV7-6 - CASSWGSNEQFF TGTGCCAGCAGCTGGGGGAGCAATGAGCAGTTCTTC
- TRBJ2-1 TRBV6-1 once CATYGSGHSYNEQFF TGTGCCACCTACGGTAGCGGACACTCCTACAATGAGCAGTTCTTC
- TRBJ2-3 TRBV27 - CASSLWATTDTQYF TGTGCCAGCAGTTTATGGGCCACCACAGATACGCAGTATTTT
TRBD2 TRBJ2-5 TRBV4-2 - CASSPIAGGFETQYF TGTGCCAGCAGCCCCATAGCGGGGGGCTTTGAGACCCAGTACTTC
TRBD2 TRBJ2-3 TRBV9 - CATSSGSTDTQYF TGTGCCACCTCTAGCGGGAGCACAGATACGCAGTATTTT
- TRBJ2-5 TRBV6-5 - CASSNLGTEGETQYF TGTGCCAGCAGTAACCTCGGGACCGAGGGGGAGACCCAGTACTTC
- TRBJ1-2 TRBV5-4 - CASSHPIQDLSTGGYTF TGTGCCAGCAGCCATCCCATACAGGATCTCTCAACTGGAGGCTACACCTTC
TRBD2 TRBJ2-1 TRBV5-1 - CASSPEGAGANEQFF TGCGCCAGCAGCCCTGAGGGAGCGGGGGCTAATGAGCAGTTCTTC
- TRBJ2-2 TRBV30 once CASGTGELFF TGTGCCTCGGGGACCGGGGAGCTGTTTTTT
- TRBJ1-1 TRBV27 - CASSFFGEGGDGQAFF TGTGCCAGCAGTTTTTTTGGGGAGGGGGGGGACGGGCAAGCTTTCTTT
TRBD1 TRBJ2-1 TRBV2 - CASSGQGNHNEQFF TGTGCCAGCTCGGGACAGGGGAACCACAATGAGCAGTTCTTC
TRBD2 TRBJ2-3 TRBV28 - CASSLLGTSGRTDTQYF TGTGCCAGCAGTTTATTAGGGACTAGCGGGAGGACAGATACGCAGTATTTT
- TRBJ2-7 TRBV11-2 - CASSLDVIAPSYEQYF TGTGCCAGCAGCTTAGACGTAATAGCGCCTTCCTACGAGCAGTACTTC
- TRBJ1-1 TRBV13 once CASSLGQSNTEAFF TGTGCCAGCAGCCTCGGACAGAGCAACACTGAAGCTTTCTTT
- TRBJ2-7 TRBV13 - CASSFTVQFGSYEQYF TGTGCCAGCAGCTTTACAGTCCAATTTGGCTCCTACGAGCAGTACTTC
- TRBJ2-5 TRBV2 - CASSVAAVGETQYF TGTGCCAGCAGTGTAGCTGCCGTGGGGGAGACCCAGTACTTC
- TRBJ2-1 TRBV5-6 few CASSFDAGSSYNEQFF TGTGCCAGCAGCTTCGATGCAGGCAGCTCCTACAATGAGCAGTTCTTC